These 29 T cell receptor beta chains originate from one sample sequenced in a study of T cells in women clearing cervical HPV infection. Method: immunoSEQ multiplex PCR; TCRdb's copy keeps in-frame clones and lacks some. This repertoire comprises about 20,000 clones; its ten largest clones make up more than 10%. The sample consisted of blood buffy coat. The receptors stem from a woman aged 18-70 years with a cervical HPV16 infection that either progressed to CIN3+ or cleared (not recorded which).

As to this clone: From the germline J gene comes the end of the CDR3, since the read stops 3 residues before it. The V call is TRBV2, the J call TRBJ1-2; D is ambiguous. Germline V lookup: CDR1 SNHLY, CDR2 FYNNEI. This CDR3 is 15 amino acids long. Partial CDR3 DNA: TGTGCCAGCAGTGAAGAAGGTCGCCACCTAGATACC. It yields the protein CASSEEGRHLDT. In full, the CDR3 reads CASSEEGRHLDTYTF.

On this clone: Read coverage stops 3 residues before the CDR3 terminus; the germline J gene supplies the remainder. The rearrangement joins TRBV2 to TRBJ1-2, with D tentatively TRBD1 (6 bases). The length of the CDR3 is 13 residues. The germline V gene encodes CDR1 SNHLY and CDR2 FYNNEI. V dropped 5 bases and J dropped 3 bases, with 10 bases sitting between them. CDR3 sequence: CASSYRVDYGYTF. Incomplete CDR3 DNA: TGTGCCAGCAGTTACAGGGTGGACTATGGC. The variable domain in full, completed from reference TRBV2 and TRBJ1-2, reads EPEVTQTPSHQVTQMGQEVILRCVPISNHLYFYWYRQILGQKVEFLVSFYNNEISEKSEIFDDQFSVERPDGSNFTLKIRSTKLEDSAMYFCASSYRVDYGYTFGSGTRLTVV.

In regard to this clone: Germline and junction disagree at one end, which may indicate a read error. The CDR3 extends 3 residues past the end of the read, so its final part is completed from the germline J gene. Different DNA sequences within this sample yield the same CDR3. The chain combines TRBV29-1 with TRBJ1-3; D unresolved. The CDR3 runs 14 residues. Germline V gene data show CDR1 as SQVTM and CDR2 as ANQGSEA. CDR3: CSVVSSEKRNTIYF. The DNA read from the CDR3 is TGCAGCGTTGTATCGAGCGAGAAACGTAACACA. The entire variable domain, with the rest obtained from reference TRBV29-1 and TRBJ1-3, is as follows: SAVISQKPSRDICQRGTSLTIQCQVDSQVTMMFWYRQQPGQSLTLIATANQGSEATYESGFVIDKFPISRPNLTFSTLTVSNMSPEDSSIYLCSVVSSEKRNTIYFGEGSWLTVV.

With respect to this clone: The read ends 3 residues shy of where the CDR3 ends; the end is completed using the germline J gene. The rearrangement links TRBV20-1 to TRBJ1-2; maybe TRBD1 (5 bases). V lost 3 bases to trimming and J lost 0 bases, with 17 bases between them. Per germline, CDR1 DFQATT and CDR2 SNEGSKA (reference sequence). The CDR3 has 16 residues. The CDR3 DNA, read in part, is TGCAGTGCTAGCCAGACAGTCAAAAGTTCTAACTATGGC. Its protein product is CSASQTVKSSNYG. The full-length CDR3 reads as CSASQTVKSSNYGYTF.

Points on this clone: The read comes to an end 3 residues before the CDR3 does, leaving the germline J gene to fill in the end. The chain carries TRBV19 and TRBJ2-5; D call uncertain. This CDR3 contains 13 residues. Germline CDR1 is LNHDA and CDR2 is SQIVND (reference sequence). The ends were cut back, 1 base at V and 5 bases at J, with 8 bases in the middle. The CDR3: CASSIGPRETQYF. The CDR3 bases that were read are TGTGCCAGTAGTATAGGACCTAGGGAGACC.

About this clone: With the read ending 3 residues before the CDR3 end, the germline J gene is used to fill in that end. The V and J genes are TRBV19 and TRBJ2-1, with D possibly matching TRBD2 (6 bases). V dropped 5 bases and J dropped 9 bases, with 17 bases sitting between them. Germline CDR1 reads LNHDA; CDR2 reads SQIVND (reference sequence). The CDR3 has 14 residues. The CDR3 spells CASSAGLPPFEQFF. The sequenced CDR3 bases are TGTGCCAGTAGTGCGGGACTTCCCCCTTTTGAG.

With respect to this clone: Other nucleotide sequences from this sample produce the same CDR3. CDR3: CASSFDRVFDGGNTIYF. The CDR3 bases that were read are TGTGCCAGTAGTTTCGACAGGGTATTTGATGGTGGAAACACC. This chain joins TRBV19 and TRBJ1-3, with 7 bases aligning to TRBD1. The read ends 3 residues before the CDR3 terminus; that terminus is restored from the germline J gene. From germline, CDR1 is LNHDA and CDR2 SQIVND (reference sequence). There are 17 residues in the CDR3. V gave up 5 bases and J gave up 3 bases; unmatched junction bases: 13.

To note about this clone: The read finishes 3 residues shy of the CDR3 end, and the germline J gene is used to complete it. The gene calls are TRBV18 and TRBJ2-7; D uncertain. The CDR3 is 15 residues long. V lost 1 base, J lost 5 bases, and 15 bases lay in between. In germline, CDR1 is KGHSH, CDR2 LQKENI. CDR3 DNA, as far as it was read: TGTGCCAGCTCACCACGATGGTCGGGTTCCCACGAG. Encoded protein: CASSPRWSGSHE. The full CDR3 protein reads CASSPRWSGSHEQYF.

As concerns this clone: Read data end 3 residues before the CDR3 end; the end is taken from the germline J gene. The genes are TRBV7-3 and TRBJ1-1, with D unclear. The CDR3 sequence is 13 residues long. Germline CDR1 reads SGHTA; CDR2 reads FQGTGA. Trimming left V 2 bases short and J 6 bases short, with 10 bases between. The DNA read from the CDR3 is TGTGCCAGCAGCTTAGAGCGTCGGGCTGAA. It yields the protein CASSLERRAE. The full-length CDR3 reads as CASSLERRAEAFF.

Notes on this clone: Read coverage stops 3 residues before the CDR3 terminus; the germline J gene supplies the remainder. V is TRBV19 and J is TRBJ2-4; D might be TRBD1 (6 bases). Germline V gene sequence: CDR1 LNHDA, CDR2 SQIVND (reference sequence). CDR3 length equals 15 residues. The CDR3 DNA, read in part, is TGTGCCAGTAGTATCAAAAGGACAGAGGGCAGGGGT. Amino acid sequence: CASSIKRTEGRG. The entire CDR3 reads CASSIKRTEGRGQYF. The full variable domain, with the rest looked up from reference TRBV19 and TRBJ2-4, is DGGITQSPKYLFRKEGQNVTLSCEQNLNHDAMYWYRQDPGQGLRLIYYSQIVNDFQKGDIAEGYSVSREKKESFPLTVTSAQKNPTAFYLCASSIKRTEGRGQYFGAGTRLSVL.

On this clone: The sequenced fragment ends 3 residues before the CDR3 boundary, so the rest is inferred from the germline J gene. The chain links TRBV20-1 to TRBJ1-2; no clear D gene. V was trimmed by 0 bases and J by 0 bases, leaving 8 bases between them. The CDR3 is 14 amino acids. Germline V CDR1 and CDR2: DFQATT, SNEGSKA (reference sequence). The sequenced CDR3 bases are TGCAGTGCTAGAGATCTCTATGCTAACTATGGC. This codes for CSARDLYANYG. The CDR3 reads in full as CSARDLYANYGYTF.

Here the CDR3 reads CASSLALQGVFSPLFF. The part of the CDR3 DNA that was read is TGCGCCAGCAGCTTGGCCCTACAGGGGGTTTTTTCACCG. This chain links TRBV5-1 with TRBJ2-2; 8 bases are a match to TRBD1. The read gets to within 3 residues of the CDR3 end, and the germline J gene fills in the rest. Germline CDR1 and CDR2: SGHRS and YFSETQ. The CDR3 sequence is 16 residues long.

Details on this clone: Read sequence stops 3 residues before the CDR3 end, and the germline J gene provides the missing end. This chain joins TRBV30 and TRBJ2-3; D unclear. There are 12 residues in the CDR3. The germline CDR1 and CDR2 sequences are GTSNPN and SVGIG (reference sequence). V lost 2 bases and J lost 3, with 6 bases in between. The CDR3 is CAWSQRTDTQYF. Incomplete CDR3 DNA: TGTGCCTGGAGTCAACGGACAGATACG. The variable domain in full, completed from reference TRBV30 and TRBJ2-3, reads SQTIHQWPATLVQPVGSPLSLECTVEGTSNPNLYWYRQAAGRGLQLLFYSVGIGQISSEVPQNLSASRPQDRQFILSSKKLLLSDSGFYLCAWSQRTDTQYFGPGTRLTVL.

In the case of this clone: The missing CDR3 end, 3 residues past where the read stops, is filled in from the germline J gene. The V call is TRBV5-5, the J call TRBJ1-6; D not resolved. The germline V gene has CDR1 SGHKS and CDR2 YYEKEE (reference sequence). Deletions cut 0 bases from V and 9 bases from J, with 7 bases between. The CDR3 spans 13 residues. The CDR3 DNA, read in part, is TGTGCCAGCAGCTTGGACTTTACTTCACCC. Protein product: CASSLDFTSP. The entire CDR3 sequence reads CASSLDFTSPLHF.

Notes on this clone: The read terminates 3 residues before the CDR3 end, so the remaining end is supplied by the germline J gene. The chain has TRBV7-6 and TRBJ2-2, with 8 bases fitting TRBD2. Trimming cost V 1 base and J 4 bases; bases outside gene matches: 5. The CDR3 contains 16 residues. Germline lookup yields CDR1 SGHVS and CDR2 FNYEAQ. The CDR3 sequence: CASSLGGGLGTGELFF. The CDR3 DNA, read in part, is TGTGCCAGCAGCTTAGGCGGGGGGCTTGGCACCGGGGAG.

About this clone: Read data end 3 residues before the CDR3 end; the end is taken from the germline J gene. The J gene is TRBJ1-1, the V gene TRBV5-1, with D hard to call. CDR1 is SGHRS, CDR2 YFSETQ, per germline. This CDR3 comprises 16 residues. Trimming took 0 bases from V and 0 from J, leaving 12 bases between them. CDR3 bases read: TGCGCCAGCAGCTTGGTTCCGGGGATCGTGAACACTGAA. Residues: CASSLVPGIVNTE. The whole CDR3 protein reads CASSLVPGIVNTEAFF.

In regard to this clone: The CDR3 end is not reached by the read, which stops 3 residues before it; the germline J gene fills it in. V gene TRBV7-6 combines with J gene TRBJ2-7; 8 bases align to TRBD2. J gave up 0 bases and V 2 bases, and 3 bases lay outside the gene matches. The CDR3 runs 15 residues. Germline lookup yields CDR1 SGHVS and CDR2 FNYEAQ. CDR3 DNA, as far as it was read: TGTGCCAGCAGCTTATTTAGCGGGGACTCCTACGAG. Amino acids: CASSLFSGDSYE. The CDR3, in full, reads CASSLFSGDSYEQYF.

Details on this clone: The CDR3 end is not reached by the read, which stops 3 residues before it; the germline J gene fills it in. The chain couples TRBV11-3 to TRBJ1-6; D is uncertain. This CDR3 contains 13 residues. Deletions cut 2 bases from V and 8 bases from J, with 7 bases between. The germline V gene has CDR1 SGHNT and CDR2 YENEEA. CDR3 sequence reads: CASSLQDYSPLHF. The CDR3 bases that were read are TGTGCCAGCAGCTTACAGGATTATTCACCC.

Worth noting for this clone: Coverage ceases 3 residues before the CDR3 finishes, and the germline J gene fills in the end. The chain uses TRBV5-6 and TRBJ1-2, with a tentative D call TRBD1 (6 bases). V lost 4 bases and J lost 5, with 12 bases in between. The CDR3 totals 13 residues. The V gene's germline CDR1 is SGHDT and CDR2 YYEEEE. Partial CDR3 DNA: TGTGCCAGCAGCACAGGACAGACTTATGGC. It encodes CASSTGQTYG. The full-length CDR3 reads as CASSTGQTYGYTF. Full variable domain (remainder filled in from reference TRBV5-6 and TRBJ1-2): DAGVTQSPTHLIKTRGQQVTLRCSPKSGHDTVSWYQQALGQGPQFIFQYYEEEERQRGNFPDRFSGHQFPNYSSELNVNALLLGDSALYLCASSTGQTYGYTFGSGTRLTVV.

On this clone: Sequencing ends 3 residues short of the CDR3 end; the germline J gene provides the rest. The genes are TRBV20-1 and TRBJ2-1, with 7 positions matching TRBD2. V dropped 1 base and J dropped 6; count of bases not matched to a gene: 9. Germline V lookup: CDR1 DFQATT, CDR2 SNEGSKA (reference sequence). The CDR3 runs to 15 residues. CDR3 region: CSARVRTRFSNEQFF. The DNA read from the CDR3 is TGCAGTGCTAGAGTGAGGACTAGGTTCTCCAATGAG.

To note about this clone: The observed sequence ends 3 residues before the CDR3 terminus, with the missing tail filled in from the germline J gene. The chain uses TRBV2 and TRBJ1-1; perhaps TRBD1 as D (5 bases). The CDR3 runs to 11 residues. Trimming removed 9 bases from V and 3 bases from J, with 8 bases in between. Germline CDR1 SNHLY, CDR2 FYNNEI. CDR3 bases read: TGTGCCAGTAAGGGGTACACTGAA. Its protein product is CASKGYTE. The entire CDR3 sequence reads CASKGYTEAFF.

Turning to this clone: Read sequence stops 3 residues before the CDR3 end, and the germline J gene provides the missing end. The rearrangement joins TRBV29-1 to TRBJ1-3; D might be TRBD1 (6 bases). V lost 2 bases and J lost 4, with 9 bases in between. Germline CDR1 SQVTM, CDR2 ANQGSEA. This CDR3 region has 13 residues. CDR3 sequence reads: CSVERTAGNTIYF. CDR3 DNA, as far as it was read: TGCAGCGTTGAACGGACAGCAGGAAACACC.

Concerning this clone itself: The read halts 3 residues ahead of the CDR3 end, with the missing end drawn from the germline J gene. The chain couples TRBV20-1 to TRBJ2-1, with D possibly being TRBD2 (5 bases). V was trimmed by 0 bases and J by 4 bases, leaving 13 bases between them. The germline CDR1 and CDR2 sequences are DFQATT and SNEGSKA (reference sequence). The CDR3 loop spans 15 amino acids. CDR3: CSARDRPSRYNEQFF. The DNA read from the CDR3 is TGCAGTGCTAGAGATAGGCCTAGCCGATACAATGAG.

Comments on this clone: Sequencing ends 3 residues short of the CDR3 end; the germline J gene provides the rest. This chain uses TRBV20-1 with TRBJ2-5; D perhaps matches TRBD1 (5 bases). The CDR3 runs to 16 residues. Trimming shortened V by 4 bases and J by 2 bases, and 20 bases separated the two germline ends. The V gene's germline CDR1 is DFQATT and CDR2 SNEGSKA (reference sequence). CDR3 DNA, as far as it was read: TGCAGTGCTACCACCTCAAGGCAGGGCCTGCAAGAGACC. This codes for CSATTSRQGLQET. The CDR3 reads in full as CSATTSRQGLQETQYF.

The sequenced CDR3 bases are TGTGCCAGCAGTTCCAGCGCCCTCTCCTACAATGAG. It codes for CASSSSALSYNE. The entire CDR3 protein reads CASSSSALSYNEQFF. The chain uses TRBV6-2 or TRBV6-3 and TRBJ2-1, with unresolved D. Sequencing ends 3 residues short of the CDR3 end; the germline J gene provides the rest. Trimming shortened V by 4 bases and J by 0 bases, and 10 bases separated the two germline ends. The CDR3 is 15 amino acids. The germline CDR1 and CDR2 sequences are MNHEY and SVGEGT.

As concerns this clone: The missing CDR3 end, 3 residues past where the read stops, is filled in from the germline J gene. This chain connects TRBV19 to TRBJ1-2, with D unclear. Per germline, CDR1 LNHDA and CDR2 SQIVND (reference sequence). This CDR3 contains 13 residues. CDR3 in amino acids: CASSRPGYYDYTF. The covered CDR3 bases are TGTGCCAGTAGCCGACCGGGGTACTACGAC.

In the case of this clone: The read ends 3 residues shy of where the CDR3 ends; the end is completed using the germline J gene. This chain links TRBV29-1 with TRBJ2-1; 9 nucleotides match TRBD2. V was pared by 4 bases and J by 5 bases, with 6 bases of the junction left unmatched. The CDR3 covers 14 residues. In germline, CDR1 is SQVTM, CDR2 ANQGSEA. CDR3 in amino acids: CSVVGLASHNEQFF. The sequenced CDR3 bases are TGCAGCGTTGTGGGACTAGCTAGCCACAATGAG.

In regard to this clone: Sequencing ends 3 residues short of the CDR3 end; the germline J gene provides the rest. The V and J genes are TRBV19 and TRBJ1-1, with TRBD1 matching 9 bases. The CDR3 sequence is 18 residues long. With 1 base clipped from V and 3 bases from J, the junction kept 12 bases outside the gene matches. Germline V gene lookup returns CDR1 LNHDA and CDR2 SQIVND (reference sequence). Partial CDR3 DNA: TGTGCCAGTAGTATAGTCCTCTATGGGACAGGGCAGTACACTGAA. Protein: CASSIVLYGTGQYTE. The entire CDR3 protein reads CASSIVLYGTGQYTEAFF.

Remarks on this clone: The CDR3 extends 3 residues past the end of the read, so its final part is completed from the germline J gene. This sequence joins TRBV19 and TRBJ1-2; TRBD1 matches 7 bases. CDR3 size: 18 residues. Per germline, CDR1 LNHDA and CDR2 SQIVND (reference sequence). J gave up 0 bases and V 8 bases, and 18 bases lay outside the gene matches. The chain's CDR3 is CASSTRRDSKGSNYGYTF. The sequenced part of the CDR3 DNA is TGTGCCAGTTCTACCCGGCGGGACAGTAAGGGATCTAACTATGGC. Supplemented by reference TRBV19 and TRBJ1-2, the full variable domain reads DGGITQSPKYLFRKEGQNVTLSCEQNLNHDAMYWYRQDPGQGLRLIYYSQIVNDFQKGDIAEGYSVSREKKESFPLTVTSAQKNPTAFYLCASSTRRDSKGSNYGYTFGSGTRLTVV.